This T cell receptor (beta chain) was identified during a study of patients with pleural tuberculosis. This CDR3 has 14 residues. Trimming shortened V by 4 bases and J by 3 bases, and 13 bases separated the two germline ends. Germline CDR1 is MNHEY and CDR2 is SMNVEV (reference sequence). This clonotype was detected ten times or more. TCRdb recomputed calls from the reads with MiXCR, one row per CDR3 protein. The table has about 30,000 distinct CDR3 sequences, roughly 18% seen once. The source is a human donor with pleural tuberculosis. The chain links TRBV27 to TRBJ2-7; the D gene is possibly TRBD2 (6 bases). Input material: peripheral blood. This CDR3 reads CASSSRGGYYEQYF. The CDR3 DNA reads as TGTGCCAGCAGTTCCCGAGGAGGGTACTACGAGCAGTACTTC.